The rows below give T cell receptor beta chains drawn from one sample of a study of prognosis after radiotherapy for stage I lung cancer. MiXCR was run by TCRdb on the multiplex PCR reads, yielding one entry per CDR3 protein. The table has about 14,000 distinct CDR3 sequences, around 30% seen once; the top ten hold approximately 10%. The sequences come from PBMCs, collected before or after stereotactic body radiation therapy (not recorded which). These receptors came from a donor older than 45 with non-small cell lung cancer. The CDR3 runs from the conserved cysteine through the conserved F or W. The D gene is left open where the match is weak. Only part of the rows carry a size: once, few, many, or a class if the clone is expanded.

v_gene: TRBV10-2
j_gene: TRBJ1-3
d_gene: .
abundance: many
CDR3nt: TGCGCCAGCAGTGAGAGGACAGCTGGAAACACCATATATTTT
CDR3aa: CASSERTAGNTIYF

v_gene: TRBV27
j_gene: TRBJ2-5
d_gene: .
abundance: many
CDR3nt: TGTGCCAGCAGGTCCGGAAACCAAGAGACCCAGTACTTC
CDR3aa: CASRSGNQETQYF

v_gene: TRBV11-2
j_gene: TRBJ2-2
d_gene: TRBD1
abundance: .
CDR3nt: TGTGCCAGCAGCTTATTGGCAGGGGGCACCGGGGAGCTGCTTTTT
CDR3aa: CASSLLAGGTGELLF

v_gene: TRBV29-1
j_gene: TRBJ1-3
d_gene: TRBD1
abundance: many
CDR3nt: TGCAGCGTAACAGGGGGCACAATGAGCTCTGGAAACACCATATATTTT
CDR3aa: CSVTGGTMSSGNTIYF

v_gene: TRBV2
j_gene: TRBJ2-6
d_gene: .
abundance: medium-sized
CDR3nt: TGTGCCAGCAGTCCCTACAGGGACTCTGGGGCCAACGTCCTGACTTTC
CDR3aa: CASSPYRDSGANVLTF

v_gene: TRBV20-1
j_gene: TRBJ1-6
d_gene: .
abundance: medium-sized
CDR3nt: TGCAGTGCTACTACTCAAAACCTATCCCCTTCACCCCTCCACTTT
CDR3aa: CSATTQNLSPSPLHF

v_gene: TRBV20-1
j_gene: TRBJ2-3
d_gene: .
abundance: medium-sized
CDR3nt: TGCAGTGCTAGTAACCCGACGGGAGCCACAGATACGCAGTATTTT
CDR3aa: CSASNPTGATDTQYF

v_gene: TRBV6-2/TRBV6-3
j_gene: TRBJ2-7
d_gene: .
abundance: .
CDR3nt: TGCGCCAGCAGTGAAAGGGGGAGACGGTCCTACGAGCAGTACTTC
CDR3aa: CASSERGRRSYEQYF

v_gene: TRBV28
j_gene: TRBJ2-7
d_gene: .
abundance: many
CDR3nt: TGTGCCAGCAGTTTTTTCGGGCGGACTCTTTTTGGGCAGTACTTC
CDR3aa: CASSFFGRTLFGQYF

v_gene: TRBV7-6
j_gene: TRBJ2-7
d_gene: .
abundance: many
CDR3nt: TGTGCCAGCAGCCCCACCCATATTGACGGGGGAGCCTACGAGCAGTACTTC
CDR3aa: CASSPTHIDGGAYEQYF

v_gene: TRBV20-1
j_gene: TRBJ2-5
d_gene: TRBD2
abundance: .
CDR3nt: TGCAGTGCTAGGGGAGGGACCCCTCGGACCCAGCACTTC
CDR3aa: CSARGGTPRTQHF

v_gene: TRBV5-1
j_gene: TRBJ2-3
d_gene: .
abundance: once
CDR3nt: TGCGCCAGCAGCCTTTTACAGGGCTCGGTAGATACGCAGTATTTT
CDR3aa: CASSLLQGSVDTQYF

v_gene: TRBV28
j_gene: TRBJ2-7
d_gene: .
abundance: .
CDR3nt: TGTGCCAGCATGGGAAGGGGCTACGAGCAGTACTTC
CDR3aa: CASMGRGYEQYF

v_gene: TRBV2
j_gene: TRBJ1-3
d_gene: .
abundance: .
CDR3nt: TGTGCCAGCATACCCCAGGGGCCAAACACCATATATTTT
CDR3aa: CASIPQGPNTIYF

v_gene: TRBV9
j_gene: TRBJ2-1
d_gene: .
abundance: many
CDR3nt: TGTGCCAGCAGCGTAAGTGACTACTACAATGAGCAGTTCTTC
CDR3aa: CASSVSDYYNEQFF

v_gene: TRBV7-2
j_gene: TRBJ1-2
d_gene: .
abundance: many
CDR3nt: TGTGCCAGCAGCACCTACGCGGGGGGAGGGCGGGATTCGGGCTACACCTTC
CDR3aa: CASSTYAGGGRDSGYTF

v_gene: TRBV6-4
j_gene: TRBJ2-2
d_gene: TRBD2
abundance: medium-sized
CDR3nt: TGTGCCAGCAGTTACTCGGCCGTACTAGCGGGAGTCGGGGAGCTGTTTTTT
CDR3aa: CASSYSAVLAGVGELFF

v_gene: TRBV5-1
j_gene: TRBJ2-1
d_gene: .
abundance: .
CDR3nt: TGCGCCAGCAGCCATGAGGCAGGCTACAATGAGCAGTTCTTC
CDR3aa: CASSHEAGYNEQFF

v_gene: TRBV5-1
j_gene: TRBJ2-2
d_gene: TRBD2
abundance: medium-sized
CDR3nt: TGCGCCAGCAGCTTGGTCCCGGGACTAGCTGGGACCGGGGAGCTGTTTTTT
CDR3aa: CASSLVPGLAGTGELFF

v_gene: TRBV7-6
j_gene: TRBJ2-1
d_gene: TRBD2
abundance: many
CDR3nt: TGTGCCAGCAGCTTACTCCCGTTCGCGGGAGAGGTCAATGAGCAGTTCTTC
CDR3aa: CASSLLPFAGEVNEQFF

v_gene: TRBV5-1
j_gene: TRBJ2-5
d_gene: TRBD2
abundance: many
CDR3nt: TGCGCCAGCAGCTTCGGACTAGCAGGAGTTGAGACCCAGTACTTC
CDR3aa: CASSFGLAGVETQYF

v_gene: TRBV2
j_gene: TRBJ1-1
d_gene: .
abundance: many
CDR3nt: TGTGCCAGCAGGGCAGAGGACACTGAAGCTTTCTTT
CDR3aa: CASRAEDTEAFF

v_gene: TRBV6-9
j_gene: TRBJ1-5
d_gene: TRBD1
abundance: many
CDR3nt: TGTGCCAGCAGTTGCGACCGGGACAGGGTTCAGCCCCAGCATTTT
CDR3aa: CASSCDRDRVQPQHF

v_gene: TRBV6-2/TRBV6-3
j_gene: TRBJ1-2
d_gene: TRBD1
abundance: .
CDR3nt: TGTGCCAGTGTTTGGACAGGGAGGGGTGGCTACACCTTC
CDR3aa: CASVWTGRGGYTF

v_gene: TRBV3-1
j_gene: TRBJ1-1
d_gene: .
abundance: .
CDR3nt: TGTGCCAGCCAATTTTTAAAATCTGAAGCTTTCTTT
CDR3aa: CASQFLKSEAFF

v_gene: TRBV4-2
j_gene: TRBJ2-7
d_gene: TRBD2
abundance: many
CDR3nt: TGTGCCAGCAGCCGGCGTCGACTAGCGGGAGTTTACTCCTACGAGCAGTACTTC
CDR3aa: CASSRRRLAGVYSYEQYF

v_gene: TRBV20-1
j_gene: TRBJ2-7
d_gene: .
abundance: once
CDR3nt: TGCAGTGCAACCGGGACCTACGAGCAGTACTTC
CDR3aa: CSATGTYEQYF

v_gene: TRBV6-5
j_gene: TRBJ2-7
d_gene: .
abundance: many
CDR3nt: TGTGCCAGCAGTTATCGGCAGGATTCCTACGAGCAGTACTTC
CDR3aa: CASSYRQDSYEQYF

v_gene: TRBV2
j_gene: TRBJ1-2
d_gene: .
abundance: many
CDR3nt: TGTGCCAGCAGCCAGGGTTGGGGAGCTAACTATGGCTACACCTTC
CDR3aa: CASSQGWGANYGYTF

v_gene: TRBV3-1
j_gene: TRBJ2-2
d_gene: .
abundance: many
CDR3nt: TGTGCCAGCAGCCGCTATGGGACTTTGACCGGGGAGCTGTTTTTT
CDR3aa: CASSRYGTLTGELFF

v_gene: TRBV7-9
j_gene: TRBJ2-1
d_gene: TRBD2
abundance: many
CDR3nt: TGTGCCAGCAGCTCCGGACTAGCGGGATACAATGAGCAGTTCTTC
CDR3aa: CASSSGLAGYNEQFF

v_gene: TRBV7-8
j_gene: TRBJ1-2
d_gene: .
abundance: many
CDR3nt: TGTGCCAGCTCCGCAGGGCTAATAGGGCCATTTAACTATGGCTACACCTTC
CDR3aa: CASSAGLIGPFNYGYTF

v_gene: TRBV14
j_gene: TRBJ1-2
d_gene: .
abundance: many
CDR3nt: TGTGCCAGCAGCCATTCTAGGAACTATGGCTACACCTTC
CDR3aa: CASSHSRNYGYTF

v_gene: TRBV20-1
j_gene: TRBJ2-1
d_gene: .
abundance: many
CDR3nt: TGCGGTGCTAGTAGTCGCTACAATGAGCAGTTCTTC
CDR3aa: CGASSRYNEQFF

v_gene: TRBV4-2
j_gene: TRBJ1-4
d_gene: .
abundance: medium-sized
CDR3nt: TGTGCCAGCAGCCAAAACGCAGTTGTCGAAAAACTGTTTTTT
CDR3aa: CASSQNAVVEKLFF

v_gene: TRBV5-1
j_gene: TRBJ1-1
d_gene: .
abundance: many
CDR3nt: TGCGCCAGCAGCGTCCCCTCCGGGGAAAAAGCTTTCTTT
CDR3aa: CASSVPSGEKAFF

v_gene: TRBV2
j_gene: TRBJ2-7
d_gene: .
abundance: many
CDR3nt: TGTGCCAGCACCGACGGGTCCCCCTACGAGCAGTACTTC
CDR3aa: CASTDGSPYEQYF

v_gene: TRBV20-1
j_gene: TRBJ1-3
d_gene: .
abundance: many
CDR3nt: TGCAGTGCTAGAGTTGGGACAGGAAACACCATATATTTT
CDR3aa: CSARVGTGNTIYF

v_gene: TRBV9
j_gene: TRBJ2-1
d_gene: .
abundance: medium-sized
CDR3nt: TGTGCCAGCAGTTCTACCCAACTGTCTGCCCACAATGAGCAGTTCTTC
CDR3aa: CASSSTQLSAHNEQFF

v_gene: TRBV29-1
j_gene: TRBJ1-1
d_gene: .
abundance: many
CDR3nt: TGCAGCGCCATAATTCGGTGGGGCACTGAAGCTTTCTTT
CDR3aa: CSAIIRWGTEAFF